This T cell receptor beta chain was captured in a study of T cells in Graves' hyperthyroidism and ophthalmopathy. The CDR3 length is 17 residues. Germline V gene lookup returns CDR1 SGHNT and CDR2 YYREEE (reference sequence). The ends lost 0 bases at V and 4 bases at J; junction bases unmatched: 10. TCR beta CDR3 regions were amplified from RNA transcripts. When the TCR CDR3 underwent first-round RT-PCR, the HTBI primer set was used. TCRdb reprocessed the multiplex PCR reads via MiXCR and lists one record per CDR3 protein. In the table there are about 600,000 distinct CDR3 sequences, around 15% of which are singletons. Only a few counts were recorded for this clonotype. What it binds is unknown. Study-level points and caveats: In blood, most of the thyroid clonotypes expanded above 0.001 were also present. Ophthalmopathy was separated from stable hyperthyroidism by a 13 V-J model.

The source of this sequence is a woman in her fifties or sixties with Graves' ophthalmopathy. The V and J genes are TRBV5-4 and TRBJ2-7; TRBD2 matches at 10 bases. The sample comprised blood. CDR3: CASSLARTSGNRYEQYF. The CDR3 region has the DNA TGTGCCAGCAGCTTGGCAAGAACTAGCGGGAACAGATACGAGCAGTACTTC.